What follows are 30 T cell receptor beta chains derived from one specimen sequenced in a study of shared clonotypes between healthy human individuals. The naive CD8 fraction comprised CD45RO-negative cells positively selected for CCR7 and excluded terminally differentiated effector memory CD45RA+ cells. The assay was immunoSEQ multiplex PCR, and TCRdb's table has in-frame clones only and misses some. The sample lists 2 million or so clones; approximately 94% were seen once. The sequencing input was naive CD8+ T cells sorted from blood. These receptors originate from a man between 18 and 35 years old in good health.

This sequence joins TRBV27 and TRBJ2-7; TRBD1 aligns across 11 bases. The length of the CDR3 is 14 residues. CDR1 and CDR2 from the germline V gene are MNHEY and SMNVEV (reference sequence). With V trimmed by 5 bases and J by 6 bases, 6 bases remained unmatched. CDR3: CASSSLGTGGEQYF. The CDR3 DNA is TGTGCCAGCAGTAGTCTCGGGACAGGGGGCGAGCAGTACTTC.

The rearrangement joins TRBV6-1 to TRBJ2-3; D might be TRBD1 (6 bases). The CDR3 is made up of 16 amino acids. The V end was cut by 4 bases, the J end by 4 bases, with 18 bases between. Looked up from germline, CDR1 is MNHNS and CDR2 is SASEGT. DNA of the CDR3: TGTGCCAGCAGTGCTCCGGACAGCGAAGAGGCAGATACGCAGTATTTT. Its protein product is CASSAPDSEEADTQYF.

As concerns this clone: In the same sample, other DNA sequences code for this CDR3. The rearrangement uses TRBV5-1 and TRBJ2-2, with 8 nucleotides matching TRBD2. This CDR3 is built from 15 residues. The J segment lost 6 bases and the V segment lost 2 bases, leaving 6 bases of the junction unmatched. Looked up from germline, CDR1 is SGHRS and CDR2 is YFSETQ. The CDR3 reads CASSFGTSQPGELFF. The CDR3, as DNA: TGCGCCAGCAGCTTCGGGACTAGTCAACCCGGGGAGCTGTTTTTT.

This clone was picked up one time. The chain couples TRBV4-3 to TRBJ2-7, with D perhaps TRBD2 (5 bases). Between the trimmed V and J ends, which lost 0 bases and 0 bases, there was a span of 18 bases. The CDR3 extends over 18 amino acids. The germline V gene has CDR1 LGHNA and CDR2 YSLEER. In nucleotides, the CDR3 is TGCGCCAGCAGCCAAGAAATCCAGCGGAGTCCTTTCTCCTACGAGCAGTACTTC. The encoded protein is CASSQEIQRSPFSYEQYF.

Comments on this clone: Other DNA sequences from this sample encode an identical CDR3 as well. J is TRBJ2-7 and V is TRBV4-1, with TRBD1 matching over 9 bases. Germline CDR1 reads MGHRA; CDR2 reads YSYEKL. Trimming cost V 4 bases and J 2 bases; bases outside gene matches: 3. This CDR3 comprises 14 residues. The CDR3 loop is CASSPRQGAYEQYF. The CDR3 DNA reads TGCGCCAGCAGCCCTCGACAGGGGGCCTACGAGCAGTACTTC.

In DNA, the CDR3 is TGCGCCAGCAGTGGGCACCGGACAGGGGGCGCGTTAAGCACCGGGGAGCTGTTTTTT. This translates into CASSGHRTGGALSTGELFF. V is TRBV10-2 and J is TRBJ2-2, with 11 bases matching TRBD1. Germline-derived CDR1 and CDR2 are WSHSY and SAAADI. The ends lost 4 bases at V and 4 bases at J; junction bases unmatched: 14. The CDR3 extends over 19 amino acids.

The chain combines TRBV6-5 with TRBJ2-5; D assignment may be TRBD1 or TRBD2 (5 bases each). The CDR3 is made up of 15 amino acids. Germline V gene lookup returns CDR1 MNHEY and CDR2 SVGAGI. V lost 5 bases and J 1 base, leaving 14 bases between the germline ends. The CDR3 DNA reads TGTGCCAGCAGTACTGTCATGGGGGTCCAAGAGACCCAGTACTTC. Its protein is CASSTVMGVQETQYF.

The chain recombines TRBV4-3 with TRBJ2-7, with D possibly being TRBD1 (6 bases). Germline loops: CDR1 LGHNA, CDR2 YSLEER. Trimming shortened V by 0 bases and J by 4 bases, and 13 bases separated the two germline ends. The CDR3 consists of 15 residues. Written as DNA, the CDR3 is TGCGCCAGCAGCCAAGATCACAGGGCAGTTTACGAGCAGTACTTC. This translates into CASSQDHRAVYEQYF.

Concerning this clone itself: Other DNA sequences in the same sample also yield this CDR3. This rearrangement joins TRBV19 to TRBJ2-3; 11 nucleotides align to TRBD2. The V gene's germline CDR1 is LNHDA and CDR2 SQIVND (reference sequence). The CDR3 runs 16 residues. V trimming: 2 bases; J trimming: 6 bases; junction bases outside the gene matches: 7. The CDR3 reads CASSITSGGETDTQYF. The CDR3 DNA sequence: TGTGCCAGTAGTATAACTAGCGGGGGAGAGACGGATACGCAGTATTTT.

About this clone: The same CDR3 is also encoded by other DNA sequences in this sample. The J gene is TRBJ2-3, the V gene TRBV9; maybe TRBD1 (6 bases). Germline lookup yields CDR1 SGDLS and CDR2 YYNGEE. CDR3 length equals 15 residues. Trimming cost V 3 bases and J 0 bases, with 11 bases left between them. The CDR3 is CASSAGQTSTDTQYF. The CDR3 DNA sequence: TGTGCCAGCAGCGCAGGACAGACTAGCACAGATACGCAGTATTTT.

The chain joins TRBV10-1 to TRBJ1-2, with TRBD1 matching over 7 bases. Trimming removed 6 bases from V and 8 bases from J; junction bases left unmatched: 9. From germline, CDR1 is WNHNN and CDR2 SYGVQD (reference sequence). CDR3 length: 13 residues. The CDR3 DNA reads as TGCGCCAGCAGCGCGGACAGGAGTTCGGGCTACACCTTC. Its protein is CASSADRSSGYTF.

This clone was detected only once. The genes are TRBV7-2 and TRBJ1-2, with D hard to call. Per germline, CDR1 SGHTA and CDR2 FQGNSA. Trimming removed 3 bases at V and 4 bases at J, with 12 bases between. The CDR3 is 14 residues long. In DNA, the CDR3 is TGTGCCAGCAGCTTGAATCCGCAGGTCTATGGCTACACCTTC. This translates into CASSLNPQVYGYTF.

This chain connects TRBV6-6 to TRBJ2-1; tentative D call: TRBD1 (6 bases). V was clipped by 4 bases and J by 7 bases, with 11 bases between them. Germline CDR1 reads MNHNY; CDR2 reads SVGAGI (reference sequence). The CDR3 runs 13 residues. DNA of the CDR3: TGTGCCAGCAGTTCGGACAGAATTAATGAGCAGTTCTTC. Protein product: CASSSDRINEQFF.

The chain is built from TRBV4-2 and TRBJ2-7; 7 nucleotides agree with TRBD2. V lost 4 bases, J lost 4 bases, and 7 bases stayed unmatched. The CDR3 extends over 14 amino acids. CDR1 is LGHNA, CDR2 YNFKEQ, per germline. CDR3 sequence: CASSLGGETYEQYF. CDR3 coding DNA: TGTGCCAGCAGCCTGGGGGGGGAGACTTACGAGCAGTACTTC.

J is TRBJ2-2 and V is TRBV5-4; maybe TRBD2 (6 bases). The CDR3 spans 16 residues. Looked up from germline, CDR1 is SGHNT and CDR2 is YYREEE (reference sequence). Trimming stripped 7 bases from V and 0 bases from J, with 16 bases between. The CDR3 loop is CASRADLAANTGELFF. CDR3 DNA: TGTGCCAGCCGCGCAGACTTAGCGGCGAACACCGGGGAGCTGTTTTTT. Filled out from reference TRBV5-4 and TRBJ2-2, the complete variable domain reads ETGVTQSPTHLIKTRGQQVTLRCSSQSGHNTVSWYQQALGQGPQFIFQYYREEENGRGNFPPRFSGLQFPNYSSELNVNALELDDSALYLCASRADLAANTGELFFGEGSRLTVL.

V gene TRBV19 combines with J gene TRBJ1-4; a weak D match, TRBD1 (5 bases). Germline-derived CDR1 and CDR2 are LNHDA and SQIVND (reference sequence). The V and J ends lost 5 bases and 8 bases respectively, with 12 bases between them. This CDR3 comprises 13 residues. The CDR3 region has the DNA TGTGCCAGTAGTTTAGCCGAGGGGGAAAAACTGTTTTTT. It translates to CASSLAEGEKLFF.

The rearrangement links TRBV10-2 to TRBJ2-7; perhaps TRBD1 as D (5 bases). The germline gives CDR1 WSHSY, CDR2 SAAADI. CDR3 length: 14 amino acids. V lost 5 bases and J lost 2, with 13 bases in between. CDR3 residues: CASSQLGLTYEQYF. The CDR3 DNA follows: TGCGCCAGCAGTCAACTGGGGCTTACCTACGAGCAGTACTTC.

J is TRBJ2-5 and V is TRBV5-1; a possible D gene is TRBD2 (7 bases). The CDR3 consists of 11 residues. V shed 6 bases and J shed 5 bases, with 8 bases lying between them. Looked up from germline, CDR1 is SGHRS and CDR2 is YFSETQ. The CDR3 protein is CASKGGETQYF. The CDR3 DNA follows: TGCGCCAGCAAGGGGGGGGAGACCCAGTACTTC. Based on the CDR3 plus reference TRBV5-1 and TRBJ2-5, the full variable domain is KAGVTQTPRYLIKTRGQQVTLSCSPISGHRSVSWYQQTPGQGLQFLFEYFSETQRNKGNFPGRFSGRQFSNSRSEMNVSTLELGDSALYLCASKGGETQYFGPGTRLLVL.

This chain links TRBV7-2 with TRBJ2-7, with 9 nucleotides matching TRBD1. The CDR3 is 14 amino acids. V lost 2 bases, J lost 5 bases, and 4 bases stayed unmatched. Germline V CDR1 and CDR2: SGHTA, FQGNSA. Here the CDR3 reads CASSLRDRVHEQYF. The CDR3 coding sequence is TGTGCCAGCAGCTTACGGGACAGGGTCCACGAGCAGTACTTC. Full variable domain (rest looked up from reference TRBV7-2 and TRBJ2-7): GAGVSQSPSNKVTEKGKDVELRCDPISGHTALYWYRQSLGQGLEFLIYFQGNSAPDKSGLPSDRFSAERTGGSVSTLTIQRTQQEDSAVYLCASSLRDRVHEQYFGPGTRLTVT.

Comments on this clone: The sample carries other DNA sequences with the same CDR3. The chain uses TRBV4-1 and TRBJ2-5; TRBD1 matches at 7 bases. CDR1 and CDR2 from the germline V gene are MGHRA and YSYEKL. The CDR3 has 15 amino acids. Trimming cost V 3 bases and J 1 base; bases outside gene matches: 5. This CDR3 is CASSQRQGPQETQYF. CDR3 bases: TGCGCCAGCAGCCAGCGACAGGGCCCCCAAGAGACCCAGTACTTC.

The chain links TRBV29-1 to TRBJ1-1; D uncertain. Germline-derived CDR1 and CDR2 are SQVTM and ANQGSEA. Trimming left V 6 bases short and J 2 bases short, with 16 bases between. CDR3 length: 14 residues. CDR3 DNA: TGCAGCGTCCAAACCGGGCTAACAAACACTGAAGCTTTCTTT. This encodes CSVQTGLTNTEAFF. The complete variable domain, with remaining parts taken from reference TRBV29-1 and TRBJ1-1, reads SAVISQKPSRDICQRGTSLTIQCQVDSQVTMMFWYRQQPGQSLTLIATANQGSEATYESGFVIDKFPISRPNLTFSTLTVSNMSPEDSSIYLCSVQTGLTNTEAFFGQGTRLTVV.

V and J are TRBV11-2 and TRBJ2-7, with 10 bases fitting TRBD1. The CDR3 is made up of 15 amino acids. V lost 1 base to trimming and J lost 4 bases; unmatched junction nucleotides: 4. Germline CDR1 and CDR2: SGHAT and FQNNGV. CDR3 DNA: TGTGCCAGCAGCTTAGTCTGGGGACAGGGGTACGAGCAGTACTTC. Translated: CASSLVWGQGYEQYF.

The chain has TRBV9 and TRBJ1-2; D perhaps matches TRBD1 (5 bases). The V gene lost 4 bases and the J gene lost 2 bases, with 12 bases spanning the gap. CDR1 and CDR2 (germline): SGDLS, YYNGEE. CDR3 size: 14 residues. CDR3 loop: CASSSYGTNYGYTF. The CDR3 coding sequence is TGTGCCAGCAGCTCCTACGGGACCAACTATGGCTACACCTTC.

The rearrangement links TRBV14 to TRBJ2-2, with D possibly being TRBD2 (5 bases). V lost 3 bases to trimming and J lost 3 bases, with 8 bases between them. Germline V gene data show CDR1 as SGHDN and CDR2 as FVKESK. CDR3 length: 14 residues. CDR3 loop: CASSQDSHTGELFF. Written as DNA, the CDR3 is TGTGCCAGCAGCCAGGACTCTCACACCGGGGAGCTGTTTTTT. Drawing the rest from reference TRBV14 and TRBJ2-2, the complete variable domain is EAGVTQFPSHSVIEKGQTVTLRCDPISGHDNLYWYRRVMGKEIKFLLHFVKESKQDESGMPNNRFLAERTGGTYSTLKVQPAELEDSGVYFCASSQDSHTGELFFGEGSRLTVL.

This clone was observed once. The chain uses TRBV7-9 and TRBJ1-1; no reliable D call. CDR3 length: 12 amino acids. V lost 3 bases and J lost 7, with 9 bases in between. Germline V lookup: CDR1 SEHNR, CDR2 FQNEAQ (reference sequence). The CDR3 region is CASSFPADEAFF. The CDR3 DNA is TGTGCCAGCAGCTTCCCTGCAGATGAAGCTTTCTTT.

The chain joins TRBV20-1 to TRBJ2-7, with D hard to call. Germline V gene sequence: CDR1 DFQATT, CDR2 SNEGSKA (reference sequence). With 5 bases removed from V and 2 bases from J, the gap between germline ends came to 7 bases. The CDR3 runs 11 residues. CDR3 region: CSADLTYEQYF. In DNA, the CDR3 is TGCAGTGCTGACCTCACCTACGAGCAGTACTTC.

This chain links TRBV27 with TRBJ2-1; D is perhaps TRBD2 (6 bases). Germline V gene data show CDR1 as MNHEY and CDR2 as SMNVEV (reference sequence). This CDR3 is 15 amino acids long. With 6 bases removed from V and 2 bases from J, the gap between germline ends came to 14 bases. The CDR3 coding sequence is TGTGCCAGCAGCCCTCTCACGGGGGCCTACAATGAGCAGTTCTTC. This codes for CASSPLTGAYNEQFF.

The gene calls are TRBV9 and TRBJ2-7, with D possibly being TRBD2 (6 bases). Trimming cost V 4 bases and J 4 bases, with 15 bases left between them. The CDR3 spans 14 residues. CDR1 SGDLS and CDR2 YYNGEE come from the germline V gene. The chain's CDR3 is CASSLRDSLYEQYF. The CDR3, as DNA: TGTGCCAGCAGCCTGAGGGACTCGCTATACGAGCAGTACTTC.

V usage is TRBV7-9 and J usage is TRBJ2-3, with TRBD1 matching 7 bases. There are 16 residues in the CDR3. Germline lookup yields CDR1 SEHNR and CDR2 FQNEAQ (reference sequence). V was pared by 5 bases and J by 1 base, with 9 bases of the junction left unmatched. CDR3 loop: CASSPNRGDGTDTQYF. In nucleotides, the CDR3 is TGTGCCAGCAGCCCTAACAGGGGCGATGGCACAGATACGCAGTATTTT.

J is TRBJ2-7 and V is TRBV10-2; D not certain. CDR1 and CDR2 from the germline V gene are WSHSY and SAAADI. V was trimmed by 2 bases and J by 2 bases, leaving 7 bases between them. CDR3 length equals 13 residues. The DNA of the CDR3 is TGCGCCAGCAGTGAGACTGGGACCTACGAGCAGTACTTC. It translates to CASSETGTYEQYF.